This TCR beta chain comes out of a study of blood T cell repertoires in COVID-19. In the study overall: Sites across the United States, Italy and Spain contributed samples from acute and convalescent COVID-19. T cells, B-cell-depleted T cells, or PBMCs supplied cDNA or gDNA.

Trimming removed 0 bases at V and 4 bases at J, with 6 bases between. Germline V gives CDR1 SGHNT, CDR2 YYREEE (reference sequence). The CDR3 has 13 residues. In the authors' workflow: Amplification with reference gene primers provided the estimates of nucleated cell counts. TCRdb's copy holds only in-frame clones and misses some; the assay was immunoSEQ multiplex PCR. V and J calls and clone size follow that table, whereas D and trimming were derived from the DNA. The sample lists 100,000 or so clones, about 90% occurring once. The V and J genes are TRBV5-4 and TRBJ2-3; D is uncertain. Sample: peripheral blood. This receptor was obtained from a woman aged 50 to 65 in a cohort sampled during active COVID-19. This CDR3 reads CASSLEPADTQYF. DNA for the CDR3: TGTGCCAGCAGCTTGGAACCGGCAGATACGCAGTATTTT.